The rows below give T cell receptor beta chains drawn from one sample of a study of T cell repertoires in cytomegalovirus infection. These receptors have no identified antigens. TCRdb processed the reads anew with MiXCR; each CDR3 protein has one entry. The sample carries 80,000 to 90,000 distinct CDR3 sequences, around 49% recorded once. Material: CD8+ T cells from cultured PBMCs, obtained from culture after CMV antigen stimulation. The origin of the receptors is a human donor in good health (CMV status not recorded). Some clones in this sample may be carry-over from other donors' samples. Both conserved end residues are part of each CDR3. Each record gives: CDR3 length, V gene, J gene, D gene, clone size, CDR3 DNA, CDR3 protein. The D gene is left open where the match is weak. Where a row states a size, it is once, few, many or the class of an expanded clone; other rows omit it.

length: 13
V: TRBV7-2
J: TRBJ1-1
D: -
size: many
DNA: TGTGCCAGCAGCTTAGGTGAGGTCCAAGAAGCTTTCTTT
CDR3: CASSLGEVQEAFF

length: 16
V: TRBV7-9
J: TRBJ2-3
D: -
size: few
DNA: TGTGCCAGCATCCCCGCCCGTAGATCACCCACAGATACGCAGTATTTT
CDR3: CASIPARRSPTDTQYF

length: 16
V: TRBV6-1
J: TRBJ2-4
D: -
size: -
DNA: TGTGCCAGCAGTGAAAATTACAGGGAAGCCAAAAACATTCAGTACTTC
CDR3: CASSENYREAKNIQYF

length: 14
V: TRBV5-6
J: TRBJ1-5
D: -
size: -
DNA: TGTGCCAGCAGCTCGACAGTCCTCAGGCAGCCCCAGCATTTT
CDR3: CASSSTVLRQPQHF

length: 15
V: TRBV20-1
J: TRBJ1-2
D: -
size: few
DNA: TGCAGTGCTAAAGTGCGGGAGGCTCTAAACTATGGCTACACCTTC
CDR3: CSAKVREALNYGYTF

length: 16
V: TRBV19
J: TRBJ2-6
D: TRBD2
size: few
DNA: TGTGCCAGTAGTATACTAGCGGTCTCTGGGGCCAACGTCCTGACTTTC
CDR3: CASSILAVSGANVLTF

length: 16
V: TRBV6-6
J: TRBJ2-7
D: TRBD1
size: -
DNA: TGTGCCAGCAGTCCCCTACGGGACAGGGCCACCTACGAGCAGTACTTC
CDR3: CASSPLRDRATYEQYF

length: 16
V: TRBV7-8
J: TRBJ1-1
D: -
size: many
DNA: TGTGCCAGCAGCTTAGTGGCGGACAGCTCGAACACTGAAGCTTTCTTT
CDR3: CASSLVADSSNTEAFF

length: 14
V: TRBV4-1
J: TRBJ2-2
D: -
size: -
DNA: TGCGCCAGCGGGGGGGGGCGGAACACCGGGGAGCTGTTTTTT
CDR3: CASGGGRNTGELFF

length: 13
V: TRBV11-2
J: TRBJ2-7
D: -
size: -
DNA: TGTGCCAGCAGCTTGGCGGTTTACTACGAGCAGTACTTC
CDR3: CASSLAVYYEQYF

length: 16
V: TRBV7-6
J: TRBJ2-1
D: -
size: many
DNA: TGTGCCAGCAGCTTACCTGCTGCTAGCCCGAGGGATGAGCAGTTCTTC
CDR3: CASSLPAASPRDEQFF

length: 17
V: TRBV19
J: TRBJ2-2
D: TRBD1
size: -
DNA: TGTGCCACCGTCGGGACAGGCCCAAACGGCGTCACCGGGGAGCTGTTTTTT
CDR3: CATVGTGPNGVTGELFF

length: 14
V: TRBV5-1
J: TRBJ2-1
D: TRBD1
size: -
DNA: TGCGCCAGCAGCTTGTGGGGACAGGACAATGAGCAGTTCTTC
CDR3: CASSLWGQDNEQFF

length: 18
V: TRBV12-3/TRBV12-4
J: TRBJ2-3
D: TRBD2
size: few
DNA: TGTGCCAGCAGTCCTTGGACTAGCGGGAGGGCCCCGAAGGATACGCAGTATTTT
CDR3: CASSPWTSGRAPKDTQYF

length: 15
V: TRBV7-3
J: TRBJ1-1
D: TRBD1
size: -
DNA: TGTGCCAGCAGCTTCAACAGGGGAGGGAACACTGAAGCTTTCTTT
CDR3: CASSFNRGGNTEAFF

length: 14
V: TRBV2
J: TRBJ2-1
D: -
size: few
DNA: TGTGCCAGTCCCCACGAGGGCCCCTACAATGAGCAGTTCTTC
CDR3: CASPHEGPYNEQFF

length: 12
V: TRBV10-3
J: TRBJ1-1
D: -
size: -
DNA: TGTGCCATCAGTCTTAAGGGGACTGAAGCTTTCTTT
CDR3: CAISLKGTEAFF

length: 16
V: TRBV20-1
J: TRBJ2-1
D: -
size: -
DNA: TGCAGTGCTAGGGCCTCCGAAGGGGCGAACTACAATGAGCAGTTCTTC
CDR3: CSARASEGANYNEQFF

length: 14
V: TRBV6-1
J: TRBJ1-1
D: -
size: few
DNA: TGTGCCAGCAGGACGGAAGGAATGAACACTGAAGCTTTCTTT
CDR3: CASRTEGMNTEAFF

length: 15
V: TRBV7-9
J: TRBJ1-5
D: -
size: -
DNA: TGTGCCAGCAGCCCCCCGGGGTCTAGCAATCAGCCCCAGCATTTT
CDR3: CASSPPGSSNQPQHF

length: 19
V: TRBV6-1
J: TRBJ1-5
D: -
size: -
DNA: TGTGCCAGCAGTGAAGCCTTCACCGGGACACATTACAGCAATCAGCCCCAGCATTTT
CDR3: CASSEAFTGTHYSNQPQHF

length: 13
V: TRBV12-3/TRBV12-4
J: TRBJ2-7
D: -
size: -
DNA: TGTGCCAGCAGTTTAGTCGCCTCCTACGAGCAGTACTTC
CDR3: CASSLVASYEQYF

length: 21
V: TRBV9
J: TRBJ2-4
D: TRBD2
size: -
DNA: TGTGCCAGCAGCGGGCCTTCAAGGACTAGCGGGAGTGAGGGGGCCAAAAACATTCAGTACTTC
CDR3: CASSGPSRTSGSEGAKNIQYF

length: 14
V: TRBV7-6
J: TRBJ2-1
D: -
size: few
DNA: TGTGCCAGCACGCCCCTTGGCGAACTGGGCGAGCAGTTCTTC
CDR3: CASTPLGELGEQFF

length: 15
V: TRBV7-6
J: TRBJ2-6
D: -
size: -
DNA: TGTGCCAGCAGCTTTCGCCGCTCTGGGGCCAACGTCCTGACTTTC
CDR3: CASSFRRSGANVLTF

length: 16
V: TRBV7-6
J: TRBJ2-7
D: -
size: few
DNA: TGTGCCAGCAGCCCTAGAGGGGGGGGGAGCTCCTACGAGCAGTACTTC
CDR3: CASSPRGGGSSYEQYF

length: 13
V: TRBV24-1
J: TRBJ2-1
D: -
size: -
DNA: TGTGCCACCAGTGCGCGACTACTCAATGAGCAGTTCTTC
CDR3: CATSARLLNEQFF

length: 15
V: TRBV6-1
J: TRBJ2-7
D: -
size: many
DNA: TGTGCCAGCAGTGAAGCGCCACAGGCCTCCTACGAGCAGTACTTC
CDR3: CASSEAPQASYEQYF